This entry features one TCR beta chain sequence. The source of the sample is a study of OX40 agonist ivuxolimab in advanced cancers. Only in-frame clones appear in the TCRdb table, and some are missing; sequencing was by immunoSEQ multiplex PCR. Of 65,000 to 80,000 clones in the sample, roughly 91% were seen once. The CDR3 sequence is 15 residues long. V lost 3 bases and J 3 bases, leaving 11 bases between the germline ends. CDR1 is SGHTA and CDR2 is FQGNSA in the germline V gene. The chain has TRBV7-2 and TRBJ1-4; D gene unclear. The clonotype was recovered from an adult with an advanced solid tumor such as melanoma, head and neck, liver or kidney cancer. This specimen consisted of CD4+ or CD8+ T cells sorted from blood, obtained in a trial of the OX40 agonist ivuxolimab. The CDR3 DNA sequence: TGTGCCAGCAGCTTGGGAGACCGGGCTAATGAAAAACTGTTTTTT. It specifies CASSLGDRANEKLFF.